This T cell receptor beta chain was identified in a study of T cell responses to AZD1222 COVID-19 vaccine. Findings and limits, study-wide: AZD1222 recipients seropositive at baseline numbered only six. Clonal diversity was possibly underestimated; the donors were predominantly white British and more often female.

Second-dose schedules of about 4 or about 12 weeks were combined. In regard to this clone: Antigen specificity is unknown.

Profiled with immunoSEQ multiplex PCR; TCRdb holds only in-frame clones, not every one. The data contain around 160,000 clones, around 94% of them singletons. V lost 7 bases and J lost 5, with 17 bases in between. There are 14 residues in the CDR3. Germline CDR1 LNHDA, CDR2 SQIVND (reference sequence). The genes are TRBV19 and TRBJ2-5; the D gene is possibly TRBD1 (7 bases). The TCR was taken from an adult who received the AZD1222 COVID-19 vaccine. The sample in question was peripheral blood, obtained 28 days after the second AZD1222 dose. CDR3 loop: CASKGQGGIETQYF. The CDR3 DNA is TGTGCCAGTAAGGGGCAGGGGGGAATCGAGACCCAGTACTTC. Full variable domain (remainder filled in from reference TRBV19 and TRBJ2-5): DGGITQSPKYLFRKEGQNVTLSCEQNLNHDAMYWYRQDPGQGLRLIYYSQIVNDFQKGDIAEGYSVSREKKESFPLTVTSAQKNPTAFYLCASKGQGGIETQYFGPGTRLLVL.